The present T cell receptor beta chain was sequenced within a study of regulatory T cells in long-lasting Graves disease. Library construction for TCR beta used iRepertoire HTBI primers and Arm-PCR of CDR3 regions. TCRdb used MiXCR to reprocess the multiplex PCR reads, holding one entry per CDR3 protein. The sample contains 300,000 to 350,000 distinct CDR3 sequences, about 20% of which appear only once. This clonotype was counted at least ten times. What it binds is unknown. As for time point: persistent/refractory GD, antithyroid drugs over 5 years with positive TRAb. From PBMCs, RNA was extracted and then used to make the TCR library. Diagnosis followed American Thyroid Association guidelines for Graves' disease. This CDR3 region has 13 residues. V lost 0 bases, J lost 4 bases, and 6 bases lay in between. CDR1 LGHDT and CDR2 YNNKEL come from the germline V gene (reference sequence). Study results and caveats: Newly diagnosed patients had higher TCR diversity than persistent Graves' patients did. Sharing of public clonotypes was greater in persistent patients (about 3,000) than in new patients (around 1,000). Sample size, which was small, may have reduced accuracy.

The sample was peripheral blood mononuclear cells (PBMCs), taken when the disease was refractory, from a patient treated with antithyroid drugs. V and J are TRBV3-1 and TRBJ2-5, with no clear D. The receptor comes from a female donor with Graves disease. CDR3 amino acids: CASSQDTSETQYF. The CDR3 nucleotides are TGTGCCAGCAGCCAAGACACGTCAGAGACCCAGTACTTC.